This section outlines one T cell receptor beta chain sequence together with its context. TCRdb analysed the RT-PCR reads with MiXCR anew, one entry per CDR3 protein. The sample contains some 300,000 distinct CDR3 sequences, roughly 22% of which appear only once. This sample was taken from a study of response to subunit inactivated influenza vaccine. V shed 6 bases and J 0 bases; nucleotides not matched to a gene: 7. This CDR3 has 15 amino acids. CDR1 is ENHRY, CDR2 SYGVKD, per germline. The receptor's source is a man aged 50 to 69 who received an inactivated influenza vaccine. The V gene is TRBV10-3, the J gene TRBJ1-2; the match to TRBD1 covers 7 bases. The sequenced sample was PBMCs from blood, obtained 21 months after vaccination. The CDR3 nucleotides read TGTGCCATCAGCCAATTGACAGGGCCTAACTATGGCTACACCTTC. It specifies CAISQLTGPNYGYTF.